This passage covers 3 T cell receptor beta chains from one sample sequenced in a study of blood T cell repertoires in COVID-19. Method: immunoSEQ multiplex PCR; TCRdb's copy keeps in-frame clones and lacks some. Of fewer than 200,000 clones in the sample, approximately 86% were seen once. Sequenced sample: peripheral blood. The receptors shown here come from a man aged 35 to 55 with active or convalescent COVID-19.

The chain carries TRBV10-3 and TRBJ1-1, with D perhaps matching TRBD1 (5 bases). V lost 3 bases, J lost 7 bases, and 15 bases lay in between. The CDR3 runs 14 residues. CDR1 is ENHRY, CDR2 SYGVKD, per germline. CDR3 region: CAISELGGGDEAFF. CDR3 DNA sequence: TGTGCCATCAGTGAATTAGGTGGGGGGGATGAAGCTTTCTTT.

The chain is built from TRBV2 and TRBJ1-1; D may be TRBD1 (6 bases). In germline, CDR1 is SNHLY, CDR2 FYNNEI. The V end was cut by 4 bases, the J end by 3 bases, with 12 bases between. There are 14 residues in the CDR3. The CDR3 loop reads CASSAYREDTEAFF. The CDR3 DNA sequence: TGTGCCAGCAGTGCTTACAGGGAAGACACTGAAGCTTTCTTT.

The rearrangement joins TRBV19 to TRBJ2-5, with D tentatively TRBD1 (6 bases). The CDR3 totals 22 residues. Germline CDR1 is LNHDA and CDR2 is SQIVND (reference sequence). Trimming shortened V by 0 bases and J by 1 base, and 30 bases separated the two germline ends. The CDR3 region is CASSIDLGNEPTTGPPQETQYF. CDR3 DNA sequence: TGTGCCAGTAGTATAGATCTGGGGAACGAACCAACAACAGGGCCCCCCCAAGAGACCCAGTACTTC.